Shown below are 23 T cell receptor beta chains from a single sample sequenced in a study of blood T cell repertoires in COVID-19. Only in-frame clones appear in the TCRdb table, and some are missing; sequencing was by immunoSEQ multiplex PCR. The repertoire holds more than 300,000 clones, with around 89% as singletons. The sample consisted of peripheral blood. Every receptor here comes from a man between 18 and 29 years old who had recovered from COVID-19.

The CDR3 DNA reads as TGTGCCAGTAGCTCGGGACAGGGGTACGAGCAGTACTTC. Its protein product is CASSSGQGYEQYF. The gene calls are TRBV19 and TRBJ2-7, with 10 positions matching TRBD1. Germline CDR1 is LNHDA and CDR2 is SQIVND (reference sequence). The V segment lost 6 bases and the J segment 4 bases; nucleotides outside the gene matches: 3. This CDR3 region has 13 residues.

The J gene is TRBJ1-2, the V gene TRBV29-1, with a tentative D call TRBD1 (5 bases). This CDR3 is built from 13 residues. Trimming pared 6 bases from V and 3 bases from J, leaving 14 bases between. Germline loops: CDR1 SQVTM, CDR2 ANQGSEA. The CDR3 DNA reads TGCAGCGTCCCGACAGTGAACTACTATGGCTACACCTTC. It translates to CSVPTVNYYGYTF.

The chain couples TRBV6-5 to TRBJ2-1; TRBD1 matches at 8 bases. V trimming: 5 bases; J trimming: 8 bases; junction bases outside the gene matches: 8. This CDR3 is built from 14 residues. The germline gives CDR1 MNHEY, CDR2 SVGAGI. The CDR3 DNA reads TGTGCCAGCAGTACGGACAGGGCCCTCGATGAGCAGTTCTTC. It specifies CASSTDRALDEQFF.

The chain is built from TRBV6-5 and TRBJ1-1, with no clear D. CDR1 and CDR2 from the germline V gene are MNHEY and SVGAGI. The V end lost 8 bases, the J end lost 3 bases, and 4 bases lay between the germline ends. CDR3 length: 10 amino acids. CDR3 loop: CASEDTEAFF. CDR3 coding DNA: TGTGCCAGCGAGGACACTGAAGCTTTCTTT.

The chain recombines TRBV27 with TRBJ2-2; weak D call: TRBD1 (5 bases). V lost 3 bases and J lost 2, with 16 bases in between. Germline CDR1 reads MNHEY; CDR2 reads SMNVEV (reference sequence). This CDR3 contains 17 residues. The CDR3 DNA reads TGTGCCAGCAGTTTGGCAGGGCCTCTCCTAAACACCGGGGAGCTGTTTTTT. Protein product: CASSLAGPLLNTGELFF.

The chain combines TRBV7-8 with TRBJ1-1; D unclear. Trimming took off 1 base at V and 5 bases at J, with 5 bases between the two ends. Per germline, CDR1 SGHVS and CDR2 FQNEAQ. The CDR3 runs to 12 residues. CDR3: CASSLVETEAFF. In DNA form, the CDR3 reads TGTGCCAGCAGCTTAGTGGAGACTGAAGCTTTCTTT. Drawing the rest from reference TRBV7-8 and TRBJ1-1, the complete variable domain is GAGVSQSPRYKVAKRGQDVALRCDPISGHVSLFWYQQALGQGPEFLTYFQNEAQLDKSGLPSDRFFAERPEGSVSTLKIQRTQQEDSAVYLCASSLVETEAFFGQGTRLTVV.

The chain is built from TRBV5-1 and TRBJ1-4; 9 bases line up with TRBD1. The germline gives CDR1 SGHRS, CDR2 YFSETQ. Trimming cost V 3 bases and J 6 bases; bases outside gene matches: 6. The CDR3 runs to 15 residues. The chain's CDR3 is CASSSGGTGHEKLFF. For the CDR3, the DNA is TGCGCCAGCAGCTCCGGGGGGACAGGGCATGAAAAACTGTTTTTT.

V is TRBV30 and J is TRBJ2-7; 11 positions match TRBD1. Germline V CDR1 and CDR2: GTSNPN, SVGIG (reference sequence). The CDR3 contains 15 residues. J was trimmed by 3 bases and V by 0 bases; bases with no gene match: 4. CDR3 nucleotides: TGTGCCTGGAGTGTACGAGGGACAGGGGGCTACGAGCAGTACTTC. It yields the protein CAWSVRGTGGYEQYF. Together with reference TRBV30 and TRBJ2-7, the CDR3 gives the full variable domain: SQTIHQWPATLVQPVGSPLSLECTVEGTSNPNLYWYRQAAGRGLQLLFYSVGIGQISSEVPQNLSASRPQDRQFILSSKKLLLSDSGFYLCAWSVRGTGGYEQYFGPGTRLTVT.

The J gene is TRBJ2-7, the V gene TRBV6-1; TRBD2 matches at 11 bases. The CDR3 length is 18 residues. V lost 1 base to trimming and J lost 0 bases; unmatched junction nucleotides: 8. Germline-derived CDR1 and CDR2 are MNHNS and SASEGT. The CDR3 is CASSEGKASGGYSYEQYF. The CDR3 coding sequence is TGTGCCAGCAGTGAAGGTAAAGCTAGCGGGGGGTACTCCTACGAGCAGTACTTC.

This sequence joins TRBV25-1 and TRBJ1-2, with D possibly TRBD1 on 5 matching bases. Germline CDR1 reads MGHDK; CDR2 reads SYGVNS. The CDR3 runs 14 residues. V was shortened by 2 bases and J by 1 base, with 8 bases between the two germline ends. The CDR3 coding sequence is TGTGCCAGCAGTGAAGGAGGGGTTAACTATGGCTACACCTTC. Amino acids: CASSEGGVNYGYTF.

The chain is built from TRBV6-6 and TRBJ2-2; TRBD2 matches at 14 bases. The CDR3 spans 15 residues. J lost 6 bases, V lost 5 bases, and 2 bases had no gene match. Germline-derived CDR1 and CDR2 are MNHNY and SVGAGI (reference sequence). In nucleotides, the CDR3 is TGTGCCAGCAGTCCGACTAGCGGGGGGGCCGGGGAGCTGTTTTTT. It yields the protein CASSPTSGGAGELFF.

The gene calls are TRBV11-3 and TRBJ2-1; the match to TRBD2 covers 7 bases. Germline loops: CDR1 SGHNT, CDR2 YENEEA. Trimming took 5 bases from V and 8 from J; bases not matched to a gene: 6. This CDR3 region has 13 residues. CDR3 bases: TGTGCCAGCAGCCCAGGCGGGAGAGATGAGCAGTTCTTC. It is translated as CASSPGGRDEQFF.

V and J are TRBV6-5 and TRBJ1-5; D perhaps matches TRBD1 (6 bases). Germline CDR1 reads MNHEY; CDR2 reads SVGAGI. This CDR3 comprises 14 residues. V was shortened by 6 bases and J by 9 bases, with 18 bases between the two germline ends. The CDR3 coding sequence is TGTGCCAGCAGGCCCTCGGGGGGCGTAGGGCCCCAGCATTTT. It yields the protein CASRPSGGVGPQHF.

The chain's CDR3 is CASSSGQQETQYF. In DNA form, the CDR3 reads TGTGCCAGCAGTTCGGGACAGCAAGAGACCCAGTACTTC. The J gene is TRBJ2-5, the V gene TRBV28, with 7 bases identical to TRBD1. V lost 4 bases and J lost 2; bases outside the gene matches: 1. Germline CDR1 is MDHEN and CDR2 is SYDVKM. This CDR3 contains 13 residues. Full variable domain (rest looked up from reference TRBV28 and TRBJ2-5): DVKVTQSSRYLVKRTGEKVFLECVQDMDHENMFWYRQDPGLGLRLIYFSYDVKMKEKGDIPEGYSVSREKKERFSLILESASTNQTSMYLCASSSGQQETQYFGPGTRLLVL.

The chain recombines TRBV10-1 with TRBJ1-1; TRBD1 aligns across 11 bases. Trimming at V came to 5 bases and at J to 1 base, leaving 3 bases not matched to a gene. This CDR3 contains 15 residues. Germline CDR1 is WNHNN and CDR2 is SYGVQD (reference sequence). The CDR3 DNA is TGCGCCAGCAGTACCGGACAGGGGGCGAACACTGAAGCTTTCTTT. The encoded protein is CASSTGQGANTEAFF.

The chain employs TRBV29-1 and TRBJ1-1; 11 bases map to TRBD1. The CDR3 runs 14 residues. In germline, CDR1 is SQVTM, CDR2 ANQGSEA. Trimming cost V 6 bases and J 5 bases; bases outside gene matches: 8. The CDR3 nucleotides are TGCAGCGTGCGGACAGGGGGCGCATTTACTGAAGCTTTCTTT. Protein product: CSVRTGGAFTEAFF. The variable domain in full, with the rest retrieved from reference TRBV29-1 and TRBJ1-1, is SAVISQKPSRDICQRGTSLTIQCQVDSQVTMMFWYRQQPGQSLTLIATANQGSEATYESGFVIDKFPISRPNLTFSTLTVSNMSPEDSSIYLCSVRTGGAFTEAFFGQGTRLTVV.

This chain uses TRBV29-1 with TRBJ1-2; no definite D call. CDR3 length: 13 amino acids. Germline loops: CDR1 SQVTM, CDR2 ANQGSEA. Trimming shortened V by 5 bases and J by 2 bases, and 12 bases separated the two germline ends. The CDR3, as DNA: TGCAGCGTTTACGGGGAGGTCAACTATGGCTACACCTTC. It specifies CSVYGEVNYGYTF.

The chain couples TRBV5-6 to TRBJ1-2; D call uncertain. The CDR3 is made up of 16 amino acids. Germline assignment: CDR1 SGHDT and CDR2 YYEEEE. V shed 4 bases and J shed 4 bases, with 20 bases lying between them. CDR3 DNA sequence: TGTGCCAGCAGCATACCCTCTGACACATTTCCCTATGGCTACACCTTC. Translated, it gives CASSIPSDTFPYGYTF.

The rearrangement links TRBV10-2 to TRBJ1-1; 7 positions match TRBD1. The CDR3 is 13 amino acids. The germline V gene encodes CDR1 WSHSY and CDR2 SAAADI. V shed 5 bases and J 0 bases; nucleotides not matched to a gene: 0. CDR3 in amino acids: CASSTGVNTEAFF. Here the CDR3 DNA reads TGCGCCAGCAGTACAGGGGTGAACACTGAAGCTTTCTTT.

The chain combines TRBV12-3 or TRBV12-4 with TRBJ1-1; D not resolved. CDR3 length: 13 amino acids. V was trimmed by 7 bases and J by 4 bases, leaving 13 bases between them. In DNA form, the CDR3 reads TGTGCCAGCACCCTACCCGTTCCCACTGAAGCTTTCTTT. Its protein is CASTLPVPTEAFF.

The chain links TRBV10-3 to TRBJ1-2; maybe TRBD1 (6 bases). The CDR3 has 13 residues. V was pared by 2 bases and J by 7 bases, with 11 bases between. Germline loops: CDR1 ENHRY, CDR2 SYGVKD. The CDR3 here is CAISEALQGGYTF. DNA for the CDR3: TGTGCCATCAGTGAGGCCCTACAGGGTGGCTACACCTTC.

In DNA form, the CDR3 reads TGTGCCAGCAGCCACGGGAACACGATAGCCGACCCTGAAGCTTTCTTT. Its translation: CASSHGNTIADPEAFF. The V and J genes are TRBV7-2 and TRBJ1-1; no firm D call. With 5 bases removed from V and 6 bases from J, the gap between germline ends came to 22 bases. Germline CDR1 and CDR2: SGHTA and FQGNSA. This CDR3 contains 16 residues.

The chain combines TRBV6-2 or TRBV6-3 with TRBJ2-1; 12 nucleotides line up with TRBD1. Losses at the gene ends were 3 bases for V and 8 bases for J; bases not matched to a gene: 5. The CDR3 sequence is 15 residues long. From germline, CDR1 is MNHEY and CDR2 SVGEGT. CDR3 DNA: TGTGCCAGCAGTTATTCGGGGACAGGGGGCGATGAGCAGTTCTTC. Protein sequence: CASSYSGTGGDEQFF.